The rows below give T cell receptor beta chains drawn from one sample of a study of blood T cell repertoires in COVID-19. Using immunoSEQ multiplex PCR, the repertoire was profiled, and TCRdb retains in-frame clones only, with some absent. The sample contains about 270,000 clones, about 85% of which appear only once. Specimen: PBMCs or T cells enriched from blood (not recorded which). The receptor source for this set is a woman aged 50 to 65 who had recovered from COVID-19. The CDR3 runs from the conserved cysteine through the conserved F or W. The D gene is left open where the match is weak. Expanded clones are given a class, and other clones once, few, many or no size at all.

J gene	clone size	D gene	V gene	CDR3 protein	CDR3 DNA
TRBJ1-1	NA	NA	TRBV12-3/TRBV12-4	CASSKPGEAFF	TGTGCCAGCAGTAAGCCGGGGGAAGCTTTCTTT
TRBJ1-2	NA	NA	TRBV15	CATSREAENYGYTF	TGTGCCACCAGCAGAGAAGCCGAAAACTATGGCTACACCTTC
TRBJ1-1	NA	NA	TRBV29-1	CSVSPRSTEAFF	TGCAGCGTTTCTCCCCGGAGCACTGAAGCTTTCTTT
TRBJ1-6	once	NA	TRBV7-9	CASSRHRGQQNPNSPLHF	TGTGCCAGCAGCCGTCACCGCGGACAGCAGAATCCCAATTCACCCCTCCACTTT
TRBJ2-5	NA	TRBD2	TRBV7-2	CASSYRATTGGPRETQYF	TGTGCCAGCAGCTACAGGGCAACAACGGGAGGGCCGAGGGAGACCCAGTACTTC
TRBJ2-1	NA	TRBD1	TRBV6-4	CASSDSTGTGIYNEQFF	TGTGCCAGCAGTGACTCGACCGGGACAGGGATCTACAATGAGCAGTTCTTC
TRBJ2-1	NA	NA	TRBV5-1	CASSLRAGSSYNEQFF	TGCGCCAGCAGCCTACGAGCGGGCAGCTCCTACAATGAGCAGTTCTTC
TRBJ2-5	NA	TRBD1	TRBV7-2	CASSSYGTGTKETQYF	TGTGCCAGCAGCTCATACGGGACAGGAACAAAAGAGACCCAGTACTTC
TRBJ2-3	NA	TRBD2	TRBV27	CASSPTISGRDTQYF	TGTGCCAGCAGCCCCACCATTAGCGGGAGAGATACGCAGTATTTT
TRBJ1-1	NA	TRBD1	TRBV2	CASTRDREAEAFF	TGTGCCAGTACTCGGGACAGGGAAGCTGAAGCTTTCTTT
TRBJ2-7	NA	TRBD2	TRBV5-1	CASSRTSGREYEQYF	TGCGCCAGCTCTAGGACTAGCGGGAGAGAATACGAGCAGTACTTC
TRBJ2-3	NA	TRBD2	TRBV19	CASSIRPLGLAGRYTDTQYF	TGTGCCAGTAGTATACGTCCATTGGGGCTAGCGGGACGTTACACAGATACGCAGTATTTT
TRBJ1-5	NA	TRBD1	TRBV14	CASSQDVGQGDQPQHF	TGTGCCAGCAGCCAAGATGTGGGACAGGGTGATCAGCCCCAGCATTTT
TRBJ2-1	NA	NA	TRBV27	CASSLAVSSYNEQFF	TGTGCCAGCAGTTTAGCCGTTAGCTCCTACAATGAGCAGTTCTTC
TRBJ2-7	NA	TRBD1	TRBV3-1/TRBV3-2	CASTRSAGTGVHEQYF	TGTGCCAGCACTCGCTCAGCCGGGACAGGGGTCCACGAGCAGTACTTC
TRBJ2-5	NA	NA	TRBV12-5	CASGLEEETQYF	TGTGCTAGTGGCCTGGAGGAAGAGACCCAGTACTTC
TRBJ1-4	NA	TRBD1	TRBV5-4	CASSTDRDGKLFF	TGTGCCAGCAGCACCGACAGGGACGGAAAACTGTTTTTT
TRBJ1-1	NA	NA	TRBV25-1	CASIDGVNTEAFF	TGTGCCAGCATTGACGGAGTGAACACTGAAGCTTTCTTT
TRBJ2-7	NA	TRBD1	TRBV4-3	CASSQESQGASRQYF	TGCGCCAGCAGCCAAGAATCACAGGGGGCAAGCCGGCAGTACTTC
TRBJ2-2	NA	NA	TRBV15	CATSSRVSGELFF	TGTGCCACCAGCAGCAGGGTCTCCGGGGAGCTGTTTTTT
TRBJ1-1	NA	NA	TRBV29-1	CSVEYWQGNTEAFF	TGCAGCGTTGAATACTGGCAGGGGAACACTGAAGCTTTCTTT
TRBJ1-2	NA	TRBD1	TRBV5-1	CASSLGQGVLGYTF	TGCGCCAGCAGCTTGGGACAGGGGGTCTTGGGCTACACCTTC
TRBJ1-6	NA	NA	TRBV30	CAWSGGGDNSPLHF	TGTGCCTGGAGTGGGGGAGGAGATAATTCACCCCTCCACTTT
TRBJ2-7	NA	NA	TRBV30	CAWRDRGFSYEQYF	TGTGCCTGGAGAGACCGGGGTTTCTCCTACGAGCAGTACTTC
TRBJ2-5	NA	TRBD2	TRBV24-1	CATSIAGIETQYF	TGTGCCACCAGTATAGCGGGAATTGAGACCCAGTACTTC
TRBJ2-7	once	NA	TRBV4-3	CASSQFRLKVTRHISYEQYF	TGCGCCAGCAGCCAATTTCGACTGAAGGTTACTCGCCACATATCCTACGAGCAGTACTTC
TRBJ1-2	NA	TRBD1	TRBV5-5	CASRPTGNYGYTF	TGTGCCAGCAGACCGACAGGGAATTATGGCTACACCTTC
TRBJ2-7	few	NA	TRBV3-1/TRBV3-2	CASSHSDEQYF	TGTGCCAGCAGTCATAGCGACGAGCAGTACTTC
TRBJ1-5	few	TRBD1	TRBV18	CASSQTGDQPQHF	TGTGCCAGCTCACAAACAGGGGATCAGCCCCAGCATTTT